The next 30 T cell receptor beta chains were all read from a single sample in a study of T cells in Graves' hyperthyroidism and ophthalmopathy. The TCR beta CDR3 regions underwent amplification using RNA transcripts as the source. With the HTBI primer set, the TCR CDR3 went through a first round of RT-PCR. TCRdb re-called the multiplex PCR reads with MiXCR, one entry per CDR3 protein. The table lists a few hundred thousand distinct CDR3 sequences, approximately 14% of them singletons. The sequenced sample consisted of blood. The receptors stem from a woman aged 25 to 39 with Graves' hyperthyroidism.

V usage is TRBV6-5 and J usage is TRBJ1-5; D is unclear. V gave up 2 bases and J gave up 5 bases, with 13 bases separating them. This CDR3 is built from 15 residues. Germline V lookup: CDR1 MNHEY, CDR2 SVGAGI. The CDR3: CASSYLNRGDQPQHF. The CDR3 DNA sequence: TGTGCCAGCAGTTACCTCAACAGAGGCGATCAGCCCCAGCATTTT.

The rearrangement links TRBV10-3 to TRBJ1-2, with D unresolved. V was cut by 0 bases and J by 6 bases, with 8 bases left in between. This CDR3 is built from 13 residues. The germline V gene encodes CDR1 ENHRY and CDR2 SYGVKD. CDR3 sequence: CAISESGGDGYTF. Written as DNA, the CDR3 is TGTGCCATCAGTGAGTCCGGAGGAGATGGCTACACCTTC.

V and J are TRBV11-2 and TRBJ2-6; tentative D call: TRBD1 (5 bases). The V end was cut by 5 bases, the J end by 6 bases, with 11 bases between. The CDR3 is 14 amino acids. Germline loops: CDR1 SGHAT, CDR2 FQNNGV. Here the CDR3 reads CASSPRQSANVLTF. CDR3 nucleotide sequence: TGTGCCAGCAGCCCGAGACAGTCGGCCAACGTCCTGACTTTC.

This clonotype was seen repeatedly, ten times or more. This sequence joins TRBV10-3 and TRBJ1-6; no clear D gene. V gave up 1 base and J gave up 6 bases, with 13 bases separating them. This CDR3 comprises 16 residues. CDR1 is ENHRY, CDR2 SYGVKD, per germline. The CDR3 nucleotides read TGTGCCATCAGTGAGTTTCGGGCAGCTAGTAATTCACCCCTCCACTTT. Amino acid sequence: CAISEFRAASNSPLHF.

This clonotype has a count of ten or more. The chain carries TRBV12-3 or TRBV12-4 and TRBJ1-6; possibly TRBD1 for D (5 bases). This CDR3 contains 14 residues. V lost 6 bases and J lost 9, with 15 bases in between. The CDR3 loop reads CASSRQGVGSPLHF. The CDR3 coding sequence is TGTGCCAGCAGCCGCCAAGGGGTTGGTTCACCCCTCCACTTT.

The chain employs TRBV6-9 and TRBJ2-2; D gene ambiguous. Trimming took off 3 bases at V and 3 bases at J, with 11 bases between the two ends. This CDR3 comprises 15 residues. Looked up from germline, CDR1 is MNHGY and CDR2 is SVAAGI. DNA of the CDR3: TGTGCCAGCAGTTACTCGGATGTTTACACCGGGGAGCTGTTTTTT. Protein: CASSYSDVYTGELFF.

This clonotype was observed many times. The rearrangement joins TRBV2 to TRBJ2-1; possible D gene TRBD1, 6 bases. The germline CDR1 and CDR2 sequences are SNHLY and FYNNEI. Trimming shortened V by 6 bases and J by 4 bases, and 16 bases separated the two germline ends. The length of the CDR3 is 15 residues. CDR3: CASSLQGSLYNEQFF. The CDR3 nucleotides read TGTGCCAGCAGCTTACAGGGATCGTTATACAATGAGCAGTTCTTC. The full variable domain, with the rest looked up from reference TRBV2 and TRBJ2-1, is EPEVTQTPSHQVTQMGQEVILRCVPISNHLYFYWYRQILGQKVEFLVSFYNNEISEKSEIFDDQFSVERPDGSNFTLKIRSTKLEDSAMYFCASSLQGSLYNEQFFGPGTRLTVL.

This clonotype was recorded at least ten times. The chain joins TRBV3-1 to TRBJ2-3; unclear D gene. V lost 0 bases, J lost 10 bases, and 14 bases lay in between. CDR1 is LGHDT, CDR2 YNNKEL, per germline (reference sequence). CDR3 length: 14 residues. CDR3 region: CASSQDVPSGAQYF. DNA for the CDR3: TGTGCCAGCAGCCAAGATGTCCCCTCGGGTGCGCAGTATTTT.

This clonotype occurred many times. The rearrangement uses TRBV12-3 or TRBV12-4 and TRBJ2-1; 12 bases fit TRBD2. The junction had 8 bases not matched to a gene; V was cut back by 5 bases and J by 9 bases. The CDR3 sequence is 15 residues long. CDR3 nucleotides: TGTGCCAGCAGTCAAGAGACTAGCGGGAGTTTTGAGCAGTTCTTC. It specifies CASSQETSGSFEQFF.

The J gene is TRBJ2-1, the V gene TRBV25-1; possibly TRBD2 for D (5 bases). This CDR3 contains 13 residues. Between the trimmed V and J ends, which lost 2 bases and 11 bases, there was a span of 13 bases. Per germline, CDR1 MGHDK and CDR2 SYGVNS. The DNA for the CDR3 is TGTGCCAGCAGTGAAGGCGCGTGGGAGAAGCAGTTCTTC. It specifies CASSEGAWEKQFF. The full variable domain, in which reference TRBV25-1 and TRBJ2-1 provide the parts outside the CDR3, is EADIYQTPRYLVIGTGKKITLECSQTMGHDKMYWYQQDPGMELHLIHYSYGVNSTEKGDLSSESTVSRIRTEHFPLTLESARPSHTSQYLCASSEGAWEKQFFGPGTRLTVL.

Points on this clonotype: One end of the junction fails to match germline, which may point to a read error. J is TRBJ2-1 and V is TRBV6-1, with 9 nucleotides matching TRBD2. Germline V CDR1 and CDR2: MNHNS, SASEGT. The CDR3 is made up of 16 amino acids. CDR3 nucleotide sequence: TGTGCCAGCAGTTATGTAGCGGGAGAGTCCTACAATGGGCAGTTCTTC. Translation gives CASSYVAGESYNGQFF.

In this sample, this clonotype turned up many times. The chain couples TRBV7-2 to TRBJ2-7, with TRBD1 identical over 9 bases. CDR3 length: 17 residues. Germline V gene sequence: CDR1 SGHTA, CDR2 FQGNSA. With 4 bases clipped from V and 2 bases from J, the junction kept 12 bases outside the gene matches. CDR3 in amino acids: CASSSSTGQGLTYEQYF. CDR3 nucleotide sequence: TGTGCCAGCAGCTCCTCGACGGGACAGGGTCTCACCTACGAGCAGTACTTC. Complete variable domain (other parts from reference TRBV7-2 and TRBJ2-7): GAGVSQSPSNKVTEKGKDVELRCDPISGHTALYWYRQSLGQGLEFLIYFQGNSAPDKSGLPSDRFSAERTGGSVSTLTIQRTQQEDSAVYLCASSSSTGQGLTYEQYFGPGTRLTVT.

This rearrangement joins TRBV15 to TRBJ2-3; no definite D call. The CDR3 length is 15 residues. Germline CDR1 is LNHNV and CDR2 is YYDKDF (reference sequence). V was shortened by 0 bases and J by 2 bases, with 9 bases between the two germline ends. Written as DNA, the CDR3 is TGTGCCACCAGCAGAGATGGAACGGCCACAGATACGCAGTATTTT. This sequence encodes CATSRDGTATDTQYF.

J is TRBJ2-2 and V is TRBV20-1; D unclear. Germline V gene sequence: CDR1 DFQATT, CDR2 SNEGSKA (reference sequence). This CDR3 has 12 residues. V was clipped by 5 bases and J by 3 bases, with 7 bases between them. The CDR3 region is CSAPKDTGELFF. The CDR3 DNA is TGCAGTGCTCCGAAGGACACCGGGGAGCTGTTTTTT.

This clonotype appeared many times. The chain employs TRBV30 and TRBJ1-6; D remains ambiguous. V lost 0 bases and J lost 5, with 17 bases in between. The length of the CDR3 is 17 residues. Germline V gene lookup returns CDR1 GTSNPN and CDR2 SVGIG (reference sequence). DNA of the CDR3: TGTGCCTGGAGTGTACAAGGGTGGAGGACGGATAATTCACCCCTCCACTTT. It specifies CAWSVQGWRTDNSPLHF.

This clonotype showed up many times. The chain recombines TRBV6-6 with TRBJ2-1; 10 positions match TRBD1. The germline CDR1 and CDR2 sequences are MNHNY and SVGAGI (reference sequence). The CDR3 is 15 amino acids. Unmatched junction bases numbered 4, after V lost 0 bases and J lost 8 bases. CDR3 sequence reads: CASSYSRDRGDEQFF. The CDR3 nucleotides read TGTGCCAGCAGTTACTCGAGGGACAGGGGTGATGAGCAGTTCTTC.

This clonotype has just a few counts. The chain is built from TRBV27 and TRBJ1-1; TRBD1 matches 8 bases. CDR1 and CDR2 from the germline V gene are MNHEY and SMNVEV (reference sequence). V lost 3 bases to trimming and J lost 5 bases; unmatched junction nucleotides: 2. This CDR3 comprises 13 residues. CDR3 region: CASSFHRGTEAFF. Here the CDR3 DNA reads TGTGCCAGCAGTTTCCACAGGGGGACTGAAGCTTTCTTT.

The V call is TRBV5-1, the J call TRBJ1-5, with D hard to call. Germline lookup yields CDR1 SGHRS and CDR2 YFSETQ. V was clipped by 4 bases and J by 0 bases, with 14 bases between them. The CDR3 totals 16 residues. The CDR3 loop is CASSPDPGNSNQPQHF. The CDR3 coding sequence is TGCGCCAGCAGCCCTGACCCCGGGAATAGCAATCAGCCCCAGCATTTT.

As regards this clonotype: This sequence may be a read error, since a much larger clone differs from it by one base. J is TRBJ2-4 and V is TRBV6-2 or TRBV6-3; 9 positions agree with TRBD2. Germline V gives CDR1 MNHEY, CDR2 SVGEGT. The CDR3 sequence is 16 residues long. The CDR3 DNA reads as TGTGCCAGCAGTTACTCGGGGGGACTAGCCAAAGACATTCAGTACTTC. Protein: CASSYSGGLAKDIQYF.

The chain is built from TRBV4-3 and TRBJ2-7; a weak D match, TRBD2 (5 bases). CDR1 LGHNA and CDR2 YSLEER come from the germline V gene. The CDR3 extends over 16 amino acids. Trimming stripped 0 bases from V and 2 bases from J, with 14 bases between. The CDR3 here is CASSQEEDGVPYEQYF. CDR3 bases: TGCGCCAGCAGCCAAGAGGAGGACGGAGTACCCTACGAGCAGTACTTC.

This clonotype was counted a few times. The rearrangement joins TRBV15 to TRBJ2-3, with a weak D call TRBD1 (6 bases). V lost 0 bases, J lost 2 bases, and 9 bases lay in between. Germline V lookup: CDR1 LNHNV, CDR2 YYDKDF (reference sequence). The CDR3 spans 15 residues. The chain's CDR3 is CATSREQGFTDTQYF. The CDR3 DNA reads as TGTGCCACCAGCAGAGAACAGGGCTTCACAGATACGCAGTATTTT.

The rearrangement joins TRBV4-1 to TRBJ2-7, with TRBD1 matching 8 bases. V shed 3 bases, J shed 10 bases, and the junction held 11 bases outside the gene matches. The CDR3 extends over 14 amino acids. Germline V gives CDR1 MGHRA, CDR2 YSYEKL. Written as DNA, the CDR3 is TGCGCCAGCAGCCAGATGCGGCAGGGGGCCGAACAGTACTTC. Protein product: CASSQMRQGAEQYF.

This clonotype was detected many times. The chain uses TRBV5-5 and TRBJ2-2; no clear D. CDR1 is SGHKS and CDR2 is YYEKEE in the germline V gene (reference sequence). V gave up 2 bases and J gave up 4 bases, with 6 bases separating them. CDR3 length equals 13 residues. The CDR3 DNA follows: TGTGCCAGCAGCTTCCGATCCACCGGGGAGCTGTTTTTT. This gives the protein CASSFRSTGELFF.

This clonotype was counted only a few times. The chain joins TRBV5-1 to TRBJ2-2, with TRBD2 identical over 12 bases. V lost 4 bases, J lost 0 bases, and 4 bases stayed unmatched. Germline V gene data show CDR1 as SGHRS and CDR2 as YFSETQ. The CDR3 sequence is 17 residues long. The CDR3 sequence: CASSTWTSGANTGELFF. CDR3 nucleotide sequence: TGCGCCAGCAGCACCTGGACTAGCGGGGCGAACACCGGGGAGCTGTTTTTT.

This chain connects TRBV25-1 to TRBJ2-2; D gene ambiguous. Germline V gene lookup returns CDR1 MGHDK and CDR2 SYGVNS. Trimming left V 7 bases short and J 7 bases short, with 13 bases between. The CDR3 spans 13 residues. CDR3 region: CASTPRKDGELFF. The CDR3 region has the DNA TGTGCCAGCACCCCCAGGAAAGACGGGGAGCTGTTTTTT.

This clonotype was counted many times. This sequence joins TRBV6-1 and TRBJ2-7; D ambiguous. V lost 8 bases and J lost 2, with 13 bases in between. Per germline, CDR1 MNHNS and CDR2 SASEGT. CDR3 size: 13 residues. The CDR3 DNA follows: TGTGCCAGCCGCCGGTCCCGAACCTACGAGCAGTACTTC. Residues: CASRRSRTYEQYF.

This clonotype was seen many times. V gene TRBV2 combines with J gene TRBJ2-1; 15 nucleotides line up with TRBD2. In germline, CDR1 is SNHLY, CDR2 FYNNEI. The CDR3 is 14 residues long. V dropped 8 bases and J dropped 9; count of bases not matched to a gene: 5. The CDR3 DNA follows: TGTGCCAGCGGGGGACTAGCGGGAGGCGGTGAGCAGTTCTTC. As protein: CASGGLAGGGEQFF.

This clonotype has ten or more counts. The CDR3 loop reads CASRLAGVPNEQFF. Written as DNA, the CDR3 is TGTGCCAGCAGGCTAGCGGGAGTTCCCAATGAGCAGTTCTTC. The chain recombines TRBV6-1 with TRBJ2-1; 10 bases are shared with TRBD2. The CDR3 has 14 residues. From germline, CDR1 is MNHNS and CDR2 SASEGT. V gave up 6 bases and J gave up 6 bases; unmatched junction bases: 5.

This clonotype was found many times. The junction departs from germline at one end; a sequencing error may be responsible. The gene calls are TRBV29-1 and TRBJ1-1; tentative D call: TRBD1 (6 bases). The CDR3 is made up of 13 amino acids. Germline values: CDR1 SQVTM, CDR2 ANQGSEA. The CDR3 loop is CSVEGQGSGEAFF. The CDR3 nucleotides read TGCAGCGTCGAAGGGCAGGGGTCGGGCGAAGCTTTCTTT.

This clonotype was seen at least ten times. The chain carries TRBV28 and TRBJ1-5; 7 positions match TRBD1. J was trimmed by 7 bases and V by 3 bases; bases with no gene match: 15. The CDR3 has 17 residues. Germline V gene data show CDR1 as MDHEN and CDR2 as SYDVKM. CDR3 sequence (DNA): TGTGCCAGCAGTTTGGTGGACGACAGGGTAGGTACGCAGCCCCAGCATTTT. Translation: CASSLVDDRVGTQPQHF. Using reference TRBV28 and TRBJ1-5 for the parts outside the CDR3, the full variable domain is DVKVTQSSRYLVKRTGEKVFLECVQDMDHENMFWYRQDPGLGLRLIYFSYDVKMKEKGDIPEGYSVSREKKERFSLILESASTNQTSMYLCASSLVDDRVGTQPQHFGDGTRLSIL.